This T cell receptor (beta chain) was identified during a study of blood T cells in healthy people across ages (dated by TCRdb to the mid-2010s). Notes on the research overall: In model experiments, template switching captured about one uniquely barcoded TCR beta cDNA molecule for every two T cells. Donors of different ages were randomly distributed across sequencing lanes to avoid experimental bias. The donors were divided into four age groups: young (average around 16 years), middle-aged (over 35), aged (about 60) and long-lived (82). Age-related changes in TCR beta repertoire diversity were measured in the study by deep sequencing normalized with unique cDNA molecular identifiers. Two additional independent replicas of 1 million unique cDNA reads from the same blood draw were analyzed for two donors (one aged 18 to 29 and one aged 80 or older).

This clonotype has more than one count but fewer than ten. Its antigen is still unknown. No qualities accompany the bases; no much larger clone lies one base away. The library was produced with 5' RACE. The sequencer listed for this sample is Illumina HiSeq 2500. The second PCR ran for about 7 to 11 cycles and used a J-beta primer mix along with a sample-barcoded 5' primer. Each TCR beta cDNA molecule received a unique molecular identifier from a template-switch 5' adaptor carrying 12 random nucleotides. Each sample yielded at least 3 million CDR3-containing paired-end reads. The Mint cDNA synthesis kit, primed by a TRBC-specific oligonucleotide, was used to synthesize first-strand cDNA from all RNA. Following uracil-DNA glycosylase treatment, all cDNA underwent a first 18-cycle PCR with the universal primers M1SS and BC2_uni_R. Regarding the original processing steps: Normalization of each sample was performed by random selection of 1 million high-quality reads, each carrying a distinct molecular identifier. Instead of being binned into consensus sequences, reads that shared molecular identifiers were thrown out. MiTCR, with a Q25 quality threshold and the strictest error-elimination algorithm, was used for CDR3 identification, clonotype clustering and error correction. A nonparametric unseen species model with Euler transformation was used to estimate lower-bound total TCR beta diversity. TCRdb redid the processing of the public reads, applying fastp at Q25 and MiXCR, and retained in-frame beta chains. Rows merge per CDR3 protein into single entries with the most common DNA and genes. The V and J calls and clone size come from TCRdb's table, not from the authors' own analysis. The sample yields about 1.8 million distinct CDR3 sequences; roughly 50% were counted once. The top ten constitute approximately 2% of the sample.

Donors were around 37 systemically healthy Caucasian individuals from Russia aged roughly 6 to 90 years. About 10 milliliters of peripheral blood were collected from each donor into EDTA-treated Vacutainer tubes. Ficoll-Paque density-gradient centrifugation was used to isolate PBMCs, with at least 7 million obtained per sample. Trizol reagent was used to extract total RNA from the PBMCs, yielding at least 6 micrograms per sample. The percentages of naive CD45RAhigh/CD27high T cells were determined by flow cytometry on a PBMC aliquot from every donor. V is clipped by 0 bases and J by 7 bases, and the sequence between their germline boundaries is 12 bases long. The germline V gene (reference sequence) supplies CDR1 WNHNN and CDR2 SYGVQD. Spanning cysteine to phenylalanine, the CDR3 consists of 14 amino acids. Kept here is only the CDR3 DNA, which spans 42 bases and is read in frame from base 1. General conclusions and limits of the study: Conclusive comparison of naive and antigen-experienced compartments was prevented by the profiling of bulk unsorted PBMCs. The CMV infection status of donors was not known, potentially confounding age-related changes in expanded clonotypes. A strong correlation was found between observed TCR beta diversity and the percentage of naive T cells measured by flow cytometry. Compared with the aged group, the long-lived group had more naive CD4+ T cells, fewer expanded clones and increased TCR diversity, suggesting age selection. Total diversity estimates from one million sequenced T cells were considered lower bounds and underestimates. As age increased, observed TCR beta diversity per million T cells dropped in a roughly linear way, and a significant reduction was already evident by age about 40.

Material for sequencing was blood. The receptor chain draws on TRBV10-1 and TRBJ2-5; no D segment can be confidently identified. The receptor comes from a woman in her forties in good health. The CDR3 region: CASSESDGWGTQYF. The nucleotides read TGCGCCAGCAGTGAGTCGGACGGCTGGGGGACCCAGTACTTC.